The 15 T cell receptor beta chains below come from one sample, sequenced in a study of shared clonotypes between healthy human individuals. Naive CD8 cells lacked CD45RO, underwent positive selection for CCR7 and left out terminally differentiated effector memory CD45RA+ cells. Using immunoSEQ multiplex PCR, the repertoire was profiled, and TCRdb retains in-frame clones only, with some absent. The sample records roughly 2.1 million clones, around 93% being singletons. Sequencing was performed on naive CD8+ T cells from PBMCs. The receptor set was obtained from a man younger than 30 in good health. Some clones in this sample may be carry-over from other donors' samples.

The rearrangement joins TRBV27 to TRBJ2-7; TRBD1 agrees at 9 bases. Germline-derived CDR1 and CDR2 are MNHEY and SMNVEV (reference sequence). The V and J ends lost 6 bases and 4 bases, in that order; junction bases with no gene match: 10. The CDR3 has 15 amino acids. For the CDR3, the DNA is TGTGCCAGCAGAGTTACAGGGGGCGCTACGTACGAGCAGTACTTC. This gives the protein CASRVTGGATYEQYF.

CDR3 protein: CASSHRTGMDGELFF. The CDR3 nucleotides are TGCGCCAGCAGCCATCGGACAGGGATGGACGGGGAGCTGTTTTTT. This chain links TRBV4-1 with TRBJ2-2; 8 bases are a match to TRBD1. Germline V lookup: CDR1 MGHRA, CDR2 YSYEKL. The ends lost 3 bases at V and 7 bases at J; junction bases unmatched: 7. CDR3 length equals 15 residues.

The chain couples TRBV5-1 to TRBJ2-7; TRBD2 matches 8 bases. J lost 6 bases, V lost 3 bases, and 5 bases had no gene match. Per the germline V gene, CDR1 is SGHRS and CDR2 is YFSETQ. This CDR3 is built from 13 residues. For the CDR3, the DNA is TGCGCCAGCAGCTCGGAACGGGGGGGCGAGCAGTACTTC. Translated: CASSSERGGEQYF.

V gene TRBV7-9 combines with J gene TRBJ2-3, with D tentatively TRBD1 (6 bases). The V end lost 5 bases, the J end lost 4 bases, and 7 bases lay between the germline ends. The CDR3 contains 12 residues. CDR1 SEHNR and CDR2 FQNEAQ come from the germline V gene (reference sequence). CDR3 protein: CASSQGSDTQYF. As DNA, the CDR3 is TGTGCCAGCAGCCAGGGGTCAGATACGCAGTATTTT. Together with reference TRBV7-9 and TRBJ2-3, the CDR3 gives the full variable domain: DTGVSQNPRHKITKRGQNVTFRCDPISEHNRLYWYRQTLGQGPEFLTYFQNEAQLEKSRLLSDRFSAERPKGSFSTLEIQRTEQGDSAMYLCASSQGSDTQYFGPGTRLTVL.

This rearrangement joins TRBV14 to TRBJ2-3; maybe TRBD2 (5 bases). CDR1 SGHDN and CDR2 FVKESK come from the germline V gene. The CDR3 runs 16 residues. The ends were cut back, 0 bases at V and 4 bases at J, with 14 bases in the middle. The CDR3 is CASSQEGSDYPDTQYF. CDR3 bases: TGTGCCAGCAGCCAAGAAGGTTCCGACTACCCAGATACGCAGTATTTT.

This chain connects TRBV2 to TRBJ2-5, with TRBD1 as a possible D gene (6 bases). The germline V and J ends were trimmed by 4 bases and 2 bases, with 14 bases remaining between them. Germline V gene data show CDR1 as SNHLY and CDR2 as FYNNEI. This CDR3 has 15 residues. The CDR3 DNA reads TGTGCCAGCAGTGTTTGGACAGCGCAGCAAGAGACCCAGTACTTC. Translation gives CASSVWTAQQETQYF.

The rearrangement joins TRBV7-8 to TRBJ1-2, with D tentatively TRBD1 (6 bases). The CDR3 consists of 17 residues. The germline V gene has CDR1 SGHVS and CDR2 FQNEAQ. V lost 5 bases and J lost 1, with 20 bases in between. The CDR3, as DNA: TGTGCCAGCAGCCAGACGCGGGGGGACATCCGTAACTATGGCTACACCTTC. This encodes CASSQTRGDIRNYGYTF.

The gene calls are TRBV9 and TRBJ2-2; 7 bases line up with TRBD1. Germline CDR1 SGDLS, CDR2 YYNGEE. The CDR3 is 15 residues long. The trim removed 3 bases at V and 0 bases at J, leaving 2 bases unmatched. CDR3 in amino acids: CASSDGTANTGELFF. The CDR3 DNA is TGTGCCAGCAGCGACGGGACAGCGAACACCGGGGAGCTGTTTTTT.

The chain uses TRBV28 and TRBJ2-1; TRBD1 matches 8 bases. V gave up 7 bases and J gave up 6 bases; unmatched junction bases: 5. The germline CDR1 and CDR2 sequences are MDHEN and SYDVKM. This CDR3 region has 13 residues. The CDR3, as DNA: TGTGCCAGCACCAAAACAGGGGGCAATGAGCAGTTCTTC. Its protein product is CASTKTGGNEQFF.

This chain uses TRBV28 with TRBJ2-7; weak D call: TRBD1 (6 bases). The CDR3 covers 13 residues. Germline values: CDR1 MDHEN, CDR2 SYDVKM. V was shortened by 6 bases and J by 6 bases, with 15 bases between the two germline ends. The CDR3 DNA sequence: TGTGCCAGCAGCTCCGACACAGGGATCGAGCAGTACTTC. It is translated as CASSSDTGIEQYF. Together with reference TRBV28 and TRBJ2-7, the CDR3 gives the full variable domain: DVKVTQSSRYLVKRTGEKVFLECVQDMDHENMFWYRQDPGLGLRLIYFSYDVKMKEKGDIPEGYSVSREKKERFSLILESASTNQTSMYLCASSSDTGIEQYFGPGTRLTVT.

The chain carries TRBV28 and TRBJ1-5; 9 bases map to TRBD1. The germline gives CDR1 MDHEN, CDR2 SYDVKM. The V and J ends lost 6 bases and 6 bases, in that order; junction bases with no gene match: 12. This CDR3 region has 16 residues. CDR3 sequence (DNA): TGTGCCAGCAGGTCGAACAGGGGGCGGAGTAGTCAGCCCCAGCATTTT. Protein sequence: CASRSNRGRSSQPQHF.

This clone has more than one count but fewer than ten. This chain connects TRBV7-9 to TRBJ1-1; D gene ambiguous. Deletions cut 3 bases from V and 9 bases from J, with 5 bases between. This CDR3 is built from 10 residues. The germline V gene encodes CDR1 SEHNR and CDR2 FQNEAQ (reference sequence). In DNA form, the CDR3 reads TGTGCCAGCAGCTTGGAGAAAGCTTTCTTT. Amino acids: CASSLEKAFF.

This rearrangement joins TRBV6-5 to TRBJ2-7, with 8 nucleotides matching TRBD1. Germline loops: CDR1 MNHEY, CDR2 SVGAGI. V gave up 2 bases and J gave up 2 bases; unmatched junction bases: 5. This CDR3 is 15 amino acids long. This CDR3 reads CASSYDQGATYEQYF. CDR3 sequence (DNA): TGTGCCAGCAGTTACGACCAGGGGGCCACCTACGAGCAGTACTTC.

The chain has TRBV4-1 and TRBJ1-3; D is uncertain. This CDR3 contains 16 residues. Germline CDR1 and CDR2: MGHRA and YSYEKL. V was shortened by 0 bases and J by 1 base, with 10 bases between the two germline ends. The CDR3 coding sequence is TGCGCCAGCAGCCAAGATCCCCACGGTTCTGGAAACACCATATATTTT. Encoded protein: CASSQDPHGSGNTIYF.

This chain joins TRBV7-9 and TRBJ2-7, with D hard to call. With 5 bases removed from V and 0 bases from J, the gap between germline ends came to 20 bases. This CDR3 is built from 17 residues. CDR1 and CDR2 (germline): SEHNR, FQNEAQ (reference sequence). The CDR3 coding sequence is TGTGCCAGCAGCCCCACGGATCGAGGACGGACCTCCTACGAGCAGTACTTC. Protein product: CASSPTDRGRTSYEQYF.